This T cell receptor beta chain derives from a study of HIV-infected patients and healthy controls (dated by TCRdb to between 2012 and 2015). This clonotype came up a few times. Its antigen has not been determined. No base-level quality is on record; no much larger clone is a single base apart. The receptor library was made with 5' RACE. TCRdb records Illumina MiSeq as the sequencer. TCRdb's own reprocessing of the public reads used fastp at Q25 and MiXCR and kept productive beta chains. When rows share a CDR3 protein, they turn into one entry using the most common DNA and genes. The sample data list tens of thousands of distinct CDR3 sequences, and roughly a fifth of these were observed just once. 1.4% to 1.5% of the sample is in the top ten clones. The CDR3 measures 14 amino acids from cysteine to phenylalanine. The entry retains the CDR3 DNA only, 42 bases that are in frame from base 1. Cut back by 3 bases and 10 bases, the V and J ends lie 19 bases apart.

The TCR sequence derives from a human donor in good health. The rearrangement joined TRBV12-3 or TRBV12-4 to TRBJ2-7, with a tentative D gene TRBD1 over 5 matching bases. Source material: CD4+ T cells from blood. The encoded CDR3 is CASSLMGWGASQYF. The bases read TGTGCCAGCAGTTTGATGGGTTGGGGCGCATCACAGTACTTC.